The clone carrying this T cell receptor (beta chain) was seen many times. The antigen is undetermined. This record comes from a study of CD8+CD57+ T cells in acquired aplastic anemia. In the study overall: When averaged, DNA from sorted CD4+ and CD8+ cells came to 3.2 ug. Regarding the study as a whole: No significant patient-versus-control difference appeared in CD8+ Simpson's diversity. Roughly 28 was the count of CD8+ CDR3 sequences that patients shared with controls.

Individuals selected for sequencing had exhibited CD8+CD57+ cell expansion on flow cytometry. The patients all had a severe acquired aplastic anemia diagnosis. Investigators profiled TCR beta VDJ and CDR3 from genomic DNA template. A single record per CDR3 protein comes from TCRdb applying MiXCR to the reads. The data contain around 430,000 distinct CDR3 sequences, about a third of them singletons. V shed 5 bases and J shed 2 bases, with 13 bases lying between them. The CDR3 covers 15 residues. The germline V gene encodes CDR1 LNHDA and CDR2 SQIVND (reference sequence). Sequenced input: sorted CD4+, CD8+, or CD8+CD57+ T cells (not recorded which) from PBMCs. The chain combines TRBV19 with TRBJ1-5; D is perhaps TRBD1 (5 bases). This TCR was sampled from a human donor with aplastic anemia. The CDR3 region has the DNA TGTGCCAGTAGTCGATCAGGGTCGGGCAATCAGCCCCAGCATTTT. This translates into CASSRSGSGNQPQHF.